The TCR beta chain under discussion was sequenced for a study of blood T cell repertoires in COVID-19 (dated by TCRdb to the early 2020s). General notes on the study: Collaborator samples came from the United States, Italy and Spain and covered acute and convalescent phases of COVID-19. Where available, HLA class I and class II types were obtained from metadata supplied by the sample provider rather than from assay-based typing. Deeply sampled blood TCRbeta repertoires from subjects exposed to, actively infected with, or recovered from COVID-19 were included in the dataset. The samples were drawn from two sources: the first 160 participants of the ongoing ImmuneRACE study, and about 1,300 subjects contributed by 6 global collaborators. The sample metadata nearly always contained a de-identified subject ID, COVID-19 status, age in years and sex. The material from the prospective study consisted of cDNA or gDNA derived from T cells, B-cell-depleted T cells, or PBMCs. The repertoires were released in a freely available public database meant as a resource for research on the immune response to SARS-CoV-2.

Points on this clone: Its recognized antigen is unknown. Qualities for individual bases were not recorded, and no much larger clone is one base off.

Overall results and qualifications from the work: The amount of clinical and demographic metadata varied by source and participant and was provided uncurated.

The germline V gene encodes CDR1 MRHNA and CDR2 SNTAGT. The germline V and J ends show losses of 6 bases and 6 bases respectively, and no gene match explains 6 bases of the junction. Counted from cysteine to phenylalanine, this CDR3 has 15 amino acids. The only DNA kept is the CDR3, 45 bases in frame from the first base. The immunoSEQ Assay, a bias-controlled multiplex PCR, was used to amplify TCRbeta CDR3 regions from genomic DNA. On the authors' methods: Nucleated cell counts per sample were estimated from amplification of reference gene primers within the assay. To quantify the absolute abundance of each unique TCRbeta CDR3 rearrangement, sequence reads were collapsed and filtered. For each sample, productive Simpson clonality was calculated as the square root of Simpson's diversity index across productive rearrangements. TCRdb holds this immuneACCESS table with in-frame rearrangements only. Some clones are missing; in checked studies, unresolved V genes explain under half, and the rest has no known cause. The V and J calls and clone size come from that table; D and trimming were worked out from the DNA. The sample table holds 350,000 to 400,000 clones, of which around 90% were seen once. 6.5% to 7% of the sample is held by the ten biggest clonotypes.

The collaborating institutions used their own protocols to collect whole blood in K2EDTA tubes. Collaborator samples were shipped for TCRbeta analysis as frozen whole blood, isolated PBMCs, or DNA extracted from either sample type. The chain employs TRBV6-4 and TRBJ2-1; 12 bases in the middle match TRBD2. The sample comprised peripheral blood. This sequence originates from a man aged 18 to 30 with active or convalescent COVID-19. The CDR3 here reads CASSPGLAGFNEQFF. The nucleotide sequence reads as follows: TGTGCCAGCAGCCCTGGACTAGCGGGATTCAATGAGCAGTTCTTC.